This entry features one T cell receptor beta chain sequence. Its antigen is not known. The data were taken from a study of a mutant IDH1 vaccine in newly diagnosed glioma. Overall study: Eight vaccinations went to patients in weeks 1, 3, 5, 7, 11, 15, 19, 23. The therapy given earlier, which was standard therapy, consisted of radiotherapy, temozolomide, or both, and most of the patients received both.

The time point is: week 5, during vaccination. Vaccinated patients received 300 ug of mutant IDH1 20-mer peptide per dose, with topical imiquimod. Study-level findings and limits: Among patients, 93.3% showed immune responses induced by the vaccine.

The table came from immunoSEQ multiplex PCR; TCRdb's copy has only in-frame clones and leaves some out. The sample yields 45,000 to 60,000 clones, 78% seen once. This receptor was taken from a man aged 50 or older with glioma. The starting material was PBMCs, obtained from a glioma patient whose treatment included an IDH1 peptide vaccine.

The CDR3 bases are TGCAGTGCTAGAAAGGGACAGCCCCAGCATTTT. Translation: CSARKGQPQHF. The rearrangement links TRBV20-1 to TRBJ1-5, with D uncertain. The germline V gene has CDR1 DFQATT and CDR2 SNEGSKA (reference sequence). CDR3 length: 11 amino acids. V was cut by 2 bases and J by 7 bases, with 6 bases left in between.